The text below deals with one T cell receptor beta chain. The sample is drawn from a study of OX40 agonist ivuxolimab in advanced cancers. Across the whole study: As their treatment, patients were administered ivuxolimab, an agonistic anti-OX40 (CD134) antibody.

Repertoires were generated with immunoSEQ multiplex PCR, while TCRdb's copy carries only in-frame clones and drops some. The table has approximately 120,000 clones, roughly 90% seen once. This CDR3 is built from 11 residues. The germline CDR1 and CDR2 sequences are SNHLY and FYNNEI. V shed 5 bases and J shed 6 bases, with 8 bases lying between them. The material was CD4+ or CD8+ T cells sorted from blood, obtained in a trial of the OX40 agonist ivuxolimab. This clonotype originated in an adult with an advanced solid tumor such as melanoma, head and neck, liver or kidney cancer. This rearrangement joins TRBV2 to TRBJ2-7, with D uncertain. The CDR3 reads CASSLRSEQYF. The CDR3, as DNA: TGTGCCAGCAGTCTGAGAAGCGAGCAGTACTTC.